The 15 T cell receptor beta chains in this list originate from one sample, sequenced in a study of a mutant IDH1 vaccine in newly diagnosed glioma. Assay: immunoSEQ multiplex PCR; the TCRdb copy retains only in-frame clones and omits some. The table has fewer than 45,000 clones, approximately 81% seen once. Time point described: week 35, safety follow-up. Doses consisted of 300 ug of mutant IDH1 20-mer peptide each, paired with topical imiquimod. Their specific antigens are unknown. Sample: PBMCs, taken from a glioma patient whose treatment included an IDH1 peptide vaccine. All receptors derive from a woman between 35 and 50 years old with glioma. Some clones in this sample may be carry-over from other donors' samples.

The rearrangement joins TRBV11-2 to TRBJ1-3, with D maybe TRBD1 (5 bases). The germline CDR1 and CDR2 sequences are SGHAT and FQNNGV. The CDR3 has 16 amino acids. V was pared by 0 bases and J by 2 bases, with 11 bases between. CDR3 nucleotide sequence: TGTGCCAGCAGCTTAGATGGGACGCATGCTGGAAACACCATATATTTT. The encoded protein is CASSLDGTHAGNTIYF. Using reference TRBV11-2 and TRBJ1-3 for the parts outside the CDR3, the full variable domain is EAGVAQSPRYKIIEKRQSVAFWCNPISGHATLYWYQQILGQGPKLLIQFQNNGVVDDSQLPKDRFSAERLKGVDSTLKIQPAKLEDSAVYLCASSLDGTHAGNTIYFGEGSWLTVV.

CDR3 DNA sequence: TGTGCCAGCAGCCTTCAGGGAAGGAGGGCTTTCTTT. Translating it yields CASSLQGRRAFF. The J gene is TRBJ1-1, the V gene TRBV11-1, with D possibly TRBD1 on 5 matching bases. The CDR3 contains 12 residues. Trimming pared 5 bases from V and 11 bases from J, leaving 15 bases between. The V gene's germline CDR1 is SGHAT and CDR2 FQDESV (reference sequence).

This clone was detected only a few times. The CDR3 protein is CASSEGTGDLNEQFF. CDR3 coding DNA: TGTGCCAGCAGTGAAGGGACAGGAGATCTCAATGAGCAGTTCTTC. The J gene is TRBJ2-1, the V gene TRBV6-1; 7 bases agree with TRBD1. This CDR3 has 15 residues. The ends lost 1 base at V and 6 bases at J; junction bases unmatched: 6. Germline values: CDR1 MNHNS, CDR2 SASEGT.

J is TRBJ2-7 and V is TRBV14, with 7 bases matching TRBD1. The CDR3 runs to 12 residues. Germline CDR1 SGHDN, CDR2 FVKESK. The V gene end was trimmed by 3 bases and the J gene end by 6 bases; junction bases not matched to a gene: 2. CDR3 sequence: CASSQTGPEQYF. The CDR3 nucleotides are TGTGCCAGCAGCCAGACAGGGCCCGAGCAGTACTTC.

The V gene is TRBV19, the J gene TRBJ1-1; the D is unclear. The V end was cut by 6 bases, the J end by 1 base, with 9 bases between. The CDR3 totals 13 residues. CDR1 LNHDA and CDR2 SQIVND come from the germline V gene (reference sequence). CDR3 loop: CASSLGENTEAFF. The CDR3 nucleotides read TGTGCCAGTAGCCTAGGCGAGAACACTGAAGCTTTCTTT. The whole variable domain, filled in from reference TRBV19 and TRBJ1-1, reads DGGITQSPKYLFRKEGQNVTLSCEQNLNHDAMYWYRQDPGQGLRLIYYSQIVNDFQKGDIAEGYSVSREKKESFPLTVTSAQKNPTAFYLCASSLGENTEAFFGQGTRLTVV.

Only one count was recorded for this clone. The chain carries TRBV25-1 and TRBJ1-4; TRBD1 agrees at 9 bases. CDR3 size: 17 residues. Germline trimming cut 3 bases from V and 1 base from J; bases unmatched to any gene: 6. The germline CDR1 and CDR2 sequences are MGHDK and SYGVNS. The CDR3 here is CASSDEGQGLTNEKLFF. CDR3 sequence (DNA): TGTGCCAGCAGTGATGAGGGACAGGGATTAACTAATGAAAAACTGTTTTTT.

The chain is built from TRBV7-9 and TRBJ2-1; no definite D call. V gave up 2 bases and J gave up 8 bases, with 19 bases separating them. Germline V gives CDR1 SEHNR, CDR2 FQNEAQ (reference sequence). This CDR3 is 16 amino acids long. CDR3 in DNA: TGTGCCAGCAGCTTATACCCCCGAGTTTCTGGCGATGAGCAGTTCTTC. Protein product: CASSLYPRVSGDEQFF.

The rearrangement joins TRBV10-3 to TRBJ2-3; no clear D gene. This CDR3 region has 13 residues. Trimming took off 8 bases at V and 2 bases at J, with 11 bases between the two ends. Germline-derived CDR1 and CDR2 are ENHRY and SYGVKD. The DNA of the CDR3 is TGTGCCATCGGTCCGGCCTCCACAGATACGCAGTATTTT. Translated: CAIGPASTDTQYF.

The CDR3 DNA reads TGTGCCAGCAGCTTAGGCGCCCAGGGGCAAGGGGAGCTGTTTTTT. Protein sequence: CASSLGAQGQGELFF. V is TRBV11-3 and J is TRBJ2-2; a weak D match, TRBD1 (6 bases). With 1 base removed from V and 8 bases from J, the gap between germline ends came to 14 bases. This CDR3 comprises 15 residues. Germline lookup yields CDR1 SGHNT and CDR2 YENEEA.

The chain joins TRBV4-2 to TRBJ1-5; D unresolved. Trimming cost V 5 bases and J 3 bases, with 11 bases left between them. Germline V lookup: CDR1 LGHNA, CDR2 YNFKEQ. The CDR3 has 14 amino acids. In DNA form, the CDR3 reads TGTGCCAGCAGCGAATCAAGATACAATCAGCCCCAGCATTTT. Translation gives CASSESRYNQPQHF.

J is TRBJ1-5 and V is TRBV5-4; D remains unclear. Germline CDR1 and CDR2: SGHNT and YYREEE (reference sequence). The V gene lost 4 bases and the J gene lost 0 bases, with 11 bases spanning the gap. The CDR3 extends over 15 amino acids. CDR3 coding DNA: TGTGCCAGCAGCCCCCCGAGTTATAGCAATCAGCCCCAGCATTTT. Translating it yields CASSPPSYSNQPQHF.

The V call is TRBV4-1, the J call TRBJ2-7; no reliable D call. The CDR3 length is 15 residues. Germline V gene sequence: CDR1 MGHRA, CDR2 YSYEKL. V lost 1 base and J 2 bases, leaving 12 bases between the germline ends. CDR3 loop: CASSQGGSQTYEQYF. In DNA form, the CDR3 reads TGCGCCAGCAGCCAAGGGGGTAGCCAGACCTACGAGCAGTACTTC.

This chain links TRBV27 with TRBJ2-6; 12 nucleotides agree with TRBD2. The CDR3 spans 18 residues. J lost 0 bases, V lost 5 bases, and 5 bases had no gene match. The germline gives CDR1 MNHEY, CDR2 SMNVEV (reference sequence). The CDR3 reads CASSGGLAGSSGANVLTF. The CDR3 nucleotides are TGTGCCAGCAGTGGAGGACTAGCGGGAAGCTCTGGGGCCAACGTCCTGACTTTC. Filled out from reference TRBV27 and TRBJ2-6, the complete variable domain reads EAQVTQNPRYLITVTGKKLTVTCSQNMNHEYMSWYRQDPGLGLRQIYYSMNVEVTDKGDVPEGYKVSRKEKRNFPLILESPSPNQTSLYFCASSGGLAGSSGANVLTFGAGSRLTVL.

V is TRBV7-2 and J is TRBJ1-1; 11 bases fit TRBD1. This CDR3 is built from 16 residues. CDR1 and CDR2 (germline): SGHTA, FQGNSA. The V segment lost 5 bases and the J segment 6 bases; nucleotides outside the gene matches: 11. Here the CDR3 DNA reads TGTGCCAGCAGCCACCGGACAGGGGGCCCAGAGGCTGAAGCTTTCTTT. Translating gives CASSHRTGGPEAEAFF.

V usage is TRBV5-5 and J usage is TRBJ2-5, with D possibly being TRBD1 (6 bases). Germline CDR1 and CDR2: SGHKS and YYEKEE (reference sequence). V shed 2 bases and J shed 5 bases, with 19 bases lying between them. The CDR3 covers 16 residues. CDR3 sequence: CASSFFGRGQYETQYF. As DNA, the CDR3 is TGTGCCAGCAGCTTTTTTGGCCGCGGACAGTATGAGACCCAGTACTTC.